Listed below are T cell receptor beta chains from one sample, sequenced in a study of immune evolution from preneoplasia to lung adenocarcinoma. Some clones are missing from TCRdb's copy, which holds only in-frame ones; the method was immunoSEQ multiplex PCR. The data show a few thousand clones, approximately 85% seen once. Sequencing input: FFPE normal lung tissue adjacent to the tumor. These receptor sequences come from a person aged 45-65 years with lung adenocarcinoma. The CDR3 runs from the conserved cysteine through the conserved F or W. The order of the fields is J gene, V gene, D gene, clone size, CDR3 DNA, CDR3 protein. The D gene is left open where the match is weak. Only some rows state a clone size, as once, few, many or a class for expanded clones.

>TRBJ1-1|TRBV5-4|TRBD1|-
TGTGCCAGCAGCGCGGACAGGGTGGGGGACACTGAAGCTTTCTTT
CASSADRVGDTEAFF
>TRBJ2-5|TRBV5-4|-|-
TGTGCCAGCAGCCCTGGAGGGTGGGCATCCCGAGAGACCCAGTACTTC
CASSPGGWASRETQYF
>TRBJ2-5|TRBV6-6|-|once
TGTGCCAGCAGGGAAGGCACCCAGTACTTC
CASREGTQYF
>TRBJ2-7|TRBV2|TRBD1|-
TGTGCCAGCATGAGGTCGGGGACAGGGCTGGGGGAGCAGTACTTC
CASMRSGTGLGEQYF
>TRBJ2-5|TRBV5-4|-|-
TGTGCCAGCAGCTTGCAACAGCTCGGTCAAGAGACCCAGTACTTC
CASSLQQLGQETQYF
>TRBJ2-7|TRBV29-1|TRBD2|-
TGCAGCGTGAGACTAGCGGGTACCTACGAGCAGTACTTC
CSVRLAGTYEQYF
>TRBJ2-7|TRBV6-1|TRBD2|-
TGTGCCAGCAGTGAAAGAGGGTCTAGCGGGGGCGAGCAGTACTTC
CASSERGSSGGEQYF
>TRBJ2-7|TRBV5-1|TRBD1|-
TGCGCCAGTTCTACAGGGGGCTTTAGATACGAGCAGTACTTC
CASSTGGFRYEQYF
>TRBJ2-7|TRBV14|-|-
TGTGCCAGCAGCCCCGGCCTTGGACGCGAGCAGTACTTC
CASSPGLGREQYF
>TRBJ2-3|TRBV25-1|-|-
TGTGCCAGCAGTGACCAGTCAGATACGCAGTATTTT
CASSDQSDTQYF
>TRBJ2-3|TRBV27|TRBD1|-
TGTGCCAGCAGTTTAAGGGACAGAACTAGCACAGATACGCAGTATTTT
CASSLRDRTSTDTQYF
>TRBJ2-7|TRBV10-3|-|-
TGTGCCATCAGTGTCGGGGGCGAGCTCTACGAGCAGTACTTC
CAISVGGELYEQYF
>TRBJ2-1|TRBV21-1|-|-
TGTGCCAGCAGCAAAGGGGGTGAGCAGTTCTTC
CASSKGGEQFF
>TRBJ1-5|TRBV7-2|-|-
TGTGCCAGCAGCCAACCCGACAGTTTTAGCAATCAGCCCCAGCATTTT
CASSQPDSFSNQPQHF
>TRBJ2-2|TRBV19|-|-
TGTGCCAGTATGTTGGAGTTTAACACCGGGGAGCTGTTTTTT
CASMLEFNTGELFF
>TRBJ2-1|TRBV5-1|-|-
TGCGCCAGCAGCTCAGGAGACGTCTACAATGAGCAGTTCTTC
CASSSGDVYNEQFF
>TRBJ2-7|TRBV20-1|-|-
TGCAGTGCTACAGGGTACTACGAGCAGTACTTC
CSATGYYEQYF
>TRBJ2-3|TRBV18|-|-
TGTGCCAGCTCACCGACTCTAAGCACAGATACGCAGTATTTT
CASSPTLSTDTQYF
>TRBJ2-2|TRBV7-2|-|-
TGTGCCAGCGGGAGAACGATCGGGGAGCTGTTTTTT
CASGRTIGELFF
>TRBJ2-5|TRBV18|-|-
TGTGCCAGCTCACTGGGTTCAATATCGGCCCAGTACTTC
CASSLGSISAQYF
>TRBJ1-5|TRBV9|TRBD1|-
TGTGCCAGCAGCGTGGGGGACAGCAGTTATCAGCCCCAGCATTTT
CASSVGDSSYQPQHF
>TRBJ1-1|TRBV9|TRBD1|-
TGTGCCAGCAGCCCTATGGACAGGGCTGCGGCTTTCTTT
CASSPMDRAAAFF
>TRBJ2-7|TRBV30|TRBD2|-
TGTGCCTGGAGTACCGGGAGGGCCTACGAGCAGTACTTC
CAWSTGRAYEQYF
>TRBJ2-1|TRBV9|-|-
TGTGCCAGCAGCGTCGAGGGGGGGGACTACGTCTGGGATGAGCAGTTCTTC
CASSVEGGDYVWDEQFF
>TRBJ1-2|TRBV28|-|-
TGTGCCAGCAGCCGCGACACCTATGGCTACACCTTC
CASSRDTYGYTF
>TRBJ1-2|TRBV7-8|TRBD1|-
TGTGCCAGCAGCCCCAGGACAGGGACTACCGTAGGCTACACCTTC
CASSPRTGTTVGYTF
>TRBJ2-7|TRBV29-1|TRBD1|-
TGCAGCGTGGGGACAGGGACGACCTACGAGCAGTACTTC
CSVGTGTTYEQYF
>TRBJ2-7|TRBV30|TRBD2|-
TGTGCCTGGAGACCAACTAGCGGGAGTGGTAAAAAGCAGTACTTC
CAWRPTSGSGKKQYF
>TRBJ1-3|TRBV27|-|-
TGTGCCAGCAGTTTATCTGGGGGCGCAGGAAACACCATATATTTT
CASSLSGGAGNTIYF
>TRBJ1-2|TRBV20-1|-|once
TGCAGTGCAAAGTTACGGGGGGATAACTTC
CSAKLRGDNF
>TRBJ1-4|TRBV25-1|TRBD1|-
TGTGCCAGCAAGCGAACAGGGGTGGATGAAAAACTGTTTTTT
CASKRTGVDEKLFF
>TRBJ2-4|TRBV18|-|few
TGTGCCAGCTCACCACCCGGAAAGTGGGACAAAAACATTCAGTACTTC
CASSPPGKWDKNIQYF
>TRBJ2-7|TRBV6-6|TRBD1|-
TGTGCCAGCAGAGACAGGGAATCCGCCTACGAGCAGTACTTC
CASRDRESAYEQYF
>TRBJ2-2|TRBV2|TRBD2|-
TGTGCCAGCAGCCCCTACGGGGAGGGCCTTAGTGGAGAGCTGTTTTTT
CASSPYGEGLSGELFF
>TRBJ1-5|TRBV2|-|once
TGTGCCAGCGCAAATACCCTCAATCAGCCCCAGCATTTT
CASANTLNQPQHF
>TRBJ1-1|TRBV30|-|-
TGTGCCTGGAGTCCCCGGACGGGGAACACTGAAGCTTTCTTT
CAWSPRTGNTEAFF
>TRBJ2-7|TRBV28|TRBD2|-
TGTGCCAGCAGAACTAGCGGGCGTGCTGAGCAGTACTTC
CASRTSGRAEQYF
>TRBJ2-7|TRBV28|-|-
TGTGCCAGCAGCGAGGAGTTCATTGACGAGCAGTACTTC
CASSEEFIDEQYF
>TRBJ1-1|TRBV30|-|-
TGTGCCTGGAGGGGGGGGGACACTGAAGCTTTCTTT
CAWRGGDTEAFF
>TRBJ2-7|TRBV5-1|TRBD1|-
TGCGCCAGCAGCCTAAGACAGGGCTCCTACGAGCAGTACTTC
CASSLRQGSYEQYF
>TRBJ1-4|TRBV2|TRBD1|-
TGTGCCAGCATTCGGGACAGGGACGGCGAAAAACTGTTTTTT
CASIRDRDGEKLFF
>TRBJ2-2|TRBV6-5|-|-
TGTGCCAGCAGGAGGGTCGCGAACACCGGGGAGCTGTTTTTT
CASRRVANTGELFF
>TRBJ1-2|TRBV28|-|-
TGTGCCAGCAGCCTGGTAGGAGGGGCGCGAGGCTACACCTTC
CASSLVGGARGYTF
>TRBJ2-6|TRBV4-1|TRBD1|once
TGCGCCAGCAGCCAAGGGGGACAGGGTGAATCCGGGGCCAACGTCCTGACTTTC
CASSQGGQGESGANVLTF
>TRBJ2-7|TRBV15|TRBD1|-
TGTGCCACGCGCCCCGGGACAGGGGGTTCCTACGAGCAGTACTTC
CATRPGTGGSYEQYF
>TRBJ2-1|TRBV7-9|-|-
TGTGCCAGCAGCCGGAGCTCCTACAATGAGCAGTTCTTC
CASSRSSYNEQFF
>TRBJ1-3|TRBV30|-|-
TGTGCCTGGACCCCACTCTCTGGAAACACCATATATTTT
CAWTPLSGNTIYF
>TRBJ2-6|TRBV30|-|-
TGTGCCTTGCACCCTGGGACACCTTACTCTGGGGCCAACGTCCTGACTTTC
CALHPGTPYSGANVLTF
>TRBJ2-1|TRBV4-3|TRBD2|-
TGCGCCAGCAGCCCCCAACCGGGACTAGCGGGCGTCTCCTACAATGAGCAGTTCTTC
CASSPQPGLAGVSYNEQFF
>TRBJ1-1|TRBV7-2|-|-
TGTGCCAGCAGCTTCTCGACCTCCCCGAACACTGAAGCTTTCTTT
CASSFSTSPNTEAFF
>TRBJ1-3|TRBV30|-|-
TGTGCCTGGAGTGTGATCCGGGAAAACACCATATATTTT
CAWSVIRENTIYF
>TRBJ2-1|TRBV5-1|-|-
TGCGCCAGCAGCCTTCCTGCCAGGGAGCCACACAATGAGCAGTTCTTC
CASSLPAREPHNEQFF
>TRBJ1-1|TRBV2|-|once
TGTGCCAGCAGGCTTCAGGGACCTGAAGCTTTCTTT
CASRLQGPEAFF
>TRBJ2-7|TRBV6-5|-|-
TGTGCCAGCAGTTATGGTCAGATAAAAGCCTACGAGCAGTACTTC
CASSYGQIKAYEQYF
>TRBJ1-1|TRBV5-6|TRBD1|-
TGTGCCAGCAGCTTGTGGGACAGGGTGTCTCTGACTGAAGCTTTCTTT
CASSLWDRVSLTEAFF
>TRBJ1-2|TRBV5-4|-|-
TGTGCCAGCACCCCCAGTTGGGGCTATGGCTACACCTTC
CASTPSWGYGYTF
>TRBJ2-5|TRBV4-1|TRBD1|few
TGCGCCAGCAGCCAAGATTTCCGGACAGGGGAGCGACAACAAGAGACCCAGTACTTC
CASSQDFRTGERQQETQYF
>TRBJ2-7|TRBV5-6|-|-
TGTGCCAGCAGCTTATGGAGAGAGGATTTCTACTACGAGTACTTC
CASSLWREDFYYEYF
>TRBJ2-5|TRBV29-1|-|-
TGCAGCGTTGGGGGCGGGACCCAGTACTTC
CSVGGGTQYF
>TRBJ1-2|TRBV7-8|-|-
TGTGCCAGCAGCTTAGTGTGGAACAGCCAAGCTAACTATGGCTACACCTTC
CASSLVWNSQANYGYTF